Below are 23 T cell receptor beta chains sequenced from a single sample in a study of T cell responses to AZD1222 COVID-19 vaccine. The method was immunoSEQ multiplex PCR; TCRdb's version includes in-frame clones alone and lacks a portion of them. This sample carries under 150,000 clones, about 90% of them seen once, and the ten largest clones take less than 5.5%. This sample comprised peripheral blood, obtained on day 0 of AZD1222 vaccination. The receptor source for this set is an adult in good health.

This rearrangement joins TRBV5-4 to TRBJ2-3; D is uncertain. The CDR3 sequence is 15 residues long. Trimming took 1 base from V and 0 from J, leaving 9 bases between them. In germline, CDR1 is SGHNT, CDR2 YYREEE (reference sequence). The CDR3 sequence: CASSLPPHSTDTQYF. The DNA of the CDR3 is TGTGCCAGCAGCTTGCCCCCCCATAGCACAGATACGCAGTATTTT.

This clone is a singleton in its sample. The chain carries TRBV18 and TRBJ2-1; either TRBD1 or TRBD2 may supply D (5 bases each). Per germline, CDR1 KGHSH and CDR2 LQKENI. Trimming stripped 1 base from V and 0 bases from J, with 10 bases between. This CDR3 is built from 16 residues. This CDR3 is CASSPRNGTSYNEQFF. The CDR3 DNA is TGTGCCAGCTCACCACGGAACGGGACCTCCTACAATGAGCAGTTCTTC.

In this sample, this clone turned up once. The rearrangement uses TRBV7-9 and TRBJ1-4; D not certain. CDR3 size: 14 residues. V gave up 5 bases and J gave up 6 bases, with 13 bases separating them. The germline gives CDR1 SEHNR, CDR2 FQNEAQ (reference sequence). The CDR3 DNA follows: TGTGCCAGCAGCCCCCCCGGTAGGGATGAAAAACTGTTTTTT. It translates to CASSPPGRDEKLFF.

This rearrangement joins TRBV28 to TRBJ2-7; D call uncertain. The CDR3 sequence is 14 residues long. Germline CDR1 and CDR2: MDHEN and SYDVKM. The V end lost 5 bases, the J end lost 2 bases, and 13 bases lay between the germline ends. CDR3 sequence: CASSPPAIPYEQYF. CDR3 in DNA: TGTGCCAGCAGTCCCCCCGCAATTCCCTACGAGCAGTACTTC.

The rearrangement joins TRBV4-2 to TRBJ1-2; TRBD1 matches at 8 bases. The CDR3 sequence is 15 residues long. The junction had 7 bases not matched to a gene; V was cut back by 3 bases and J by 4 bases. Germline V gene sequence: CDR1 LGHNA, CDR2 YNFKEQ. This CDR3 is CASSHPGQAFYGYTF. The CDR3 DNA follows: TGTGCCAGCAGCCACCCGGGACAGGCGTTCTATGGCTACACCTTC.

This rearrangement joins TRBV9 to TRBJ1-2; possible D gene TRBD1, 6 bases. The CDR3 has 15 amino acids. The V end was cut by 4 bases, the J end by 4 bases, with 17 bases between. Per the germline V gene, CDR1 is SGDLS and CDR2 is YYNGEE. In DNA, the CDR3 is TGTGCCAGCAGCCCCTCCGAGGGGGGGTCCTATGGCTACACCTTC. Translated, it gives CASSPSEGGSYGYTF.

The chain joins TRBV24-1 to TRBJ2-3, with D possibly matching TRBD2 (6 bases). The germline gives CDR1 KGHDR, CDR2 SFDVKD. This CDR3 has 15 residues. Trimming cost V 3 bases and J 2 bases, with 11 bases left between them. CDR3 nucleotides: TGTGCCACCAGTGATGACCGGGAGTCCACAGATACGCAGTATTTT. The encoded protein is CATSDDRESTDTQYF.

CDR3 DNA: TGTGCCAGCGACCGAGGACGAAAATTGACTTATGGCTACACCTTC. Translation: CASDRGRKLTYGYTF. The V and J genes are TRBV7-2 and TRBJ1-2, with D unresolved. The CDR3 covers 15 residues. V was pared by 8 bases and J by 5 bases, with 21 bases between. Germline CDR1 reads SGHTA; CDR2 reads FQGNSA.

This rearrangement joins TRBV12-3 or TRBV12-4 to TRBJ2-1; D is unclear. The CDR3 runs to 12 residues. Trimming removed 4 bases from V and 5 bases from J, with 6 bases in between. The CDR3 nucleotides are TGTGCCAGCAGTTCCCTACACAATGAGCAGTTCTTC. This sequence encodes CASSSLHNEQFF.

The V and J genes are TRBV19 and TRBJ1-4; D call uncertain. Germline V gene lookup returns CDR1 LNHDA and CDR2 SQIVND (reference sequence). The CDR3 consists of 13 residues. Trimming took 7 bases from V and 7 from J, leaving 13 bases between them. The CDR3 DNA is TGTGCCAGTAATTCCGGACGCAGTGAAAAACTGTTTTTT. This sequence encodes CASNSGRSEKLFF.

This clone was detected only once. Other nucleotide sequences in the sample specify the same CDR3. This chain connects TRBV19 to TRBJ1-3, with D unresolved. CDR1 is LNHDA and CDR2 is SQIVND in the germline V gene (reference sequence). V was clipped by 3 bases and J by 0 bases, with 6 bases between them. The CDR3 totals 14 residues. The CDR3 protein is CASSIGSSGNTIYF. CDR3 in DNA: TGTGCCAGTAGTATTGGGAGCTCTGGAAACACCATATATTTT.

This clone was detected only once. J is TRBJ2-7 and V is TRBV5-4; 8 bases agree with TRBD1. Germline values: CDR1 SGHNT, CDR2 YYREEE (reference sequence). CDR3 length equals 13 residues. J gave up 6 bases and V 1 base, and 3 bases lay outside the gene matches. The CDR3 loop reads CASSLPTGAEQYF. The CDR3 region has the DNA TGTGCCAGCAGCTTGCCGACAGGGGCCGAGCAGTACTTC.

The chain recombines TRBV27 with TRBJ2-3, with D hard to call. V was cut by 1 base and J by 3 bases, with 5 bases left in between. The V gene's germline CDR1 is MNHEY and CDR2 SMNVEV (reference sequence). This CDR3 region has 13 residues. CDR3 sequence reads: CASSLLGTDTQYF. The CDR3, as DNA: TGTGCCAGCAGTTTATTGGGAACAGATACGCAGTATTTT.

J is TRBJ2-2 and V is TRBV5-1, with D perhaps matching TRBD2 (5 bases). Germline values: CDR1 SGHRS, CDR2 YFSETQ. This CDR3 region has 14 residues. Trimming pared 0 bases from V and 7 bases from J, leaving 10 bases between. The CDR3 DNA sequence: TGCGCCAGCAGCTTGGGGCTAGCCAACGGGGAGCTGTTTTTT. Translated, it gives CASSLGLANGELFF. The full variable domain, in which reference TRBV5-1 and TRBJ2-2 provide the parts outside the CDR3, is KAGVTQTPRYLIKTRGQQVTLSCSPISGHRSVSWYQQTPGQGLQFLFEYFSETQRNKGNFPGRFSGRQFSNSRSEMNVSTLELGDSALYLCASSLGLANGELFFGEGSRLTVL.

The V call is TRBV9, the J call TRBJ2-1, with D hard to call. V was clipped by 0 bases and J by 8 bases, with 3 bases between them. CDR3 length: 11 residues. Per the germline V gene, CDR1 is SGDLS and CDR2 is YYNGEE. CDR3 in amino acids: CASSVGDEQFF. DNA of the CDR3: TGTGCCAGCAGCGTAGGAGATGAGCAGTTCTTC.

This chain joins TRBV7-9 and TRBJ1-1; D uncertain. The V gene lost 5 bases and the J gene lost 4 bases, with 8 bases spanning the gap. In germline, CDR1 is SEHNR, CDR2 FQNEAQ (reference sequence). This CDR3 region has 12 residues. The CDR3 nucleotides are TGTGCCAGCAGCCGACCCGTCACTGAAGCTTTCTTT. Translation gives CASSRPVTEAFF.

This chain links TRBV29-1 with TRBJ1-2; weak D call: TRBD1 (5 bases). This CDR3 spans 13 amino acids. V was shortened by 3 bases and J by 6 bases, with 14 bases between the two germline ends. Per the germline V gene, CDR1 is SQVTM and CDR2 is ANQGSEA. The CDR3 sequence is CSVDAGRADGYTF. CDR3 coding DNA: TGCAGCGTTGATGCGGGCAGGGCCGATGGCTACACCTTC. Supplemented by reference TRBV29-1 and TRBJ1-2, the full variable domain reads SAVISQKPSRDICQRGTSLTIQCQVDSQVTMMFWYRQQPGQSLTLIATANQGSEATYESGFVIDKFPISRPNLTFSTLTVSNMSPEDSSIYLCSVDAGRADGYTFGSGTRLTVV.

The chain couples TRBV5-1 to TRBJ2-5, with D unclear. Germline loops: CDR1 SGHRS, CDR2 YFSETQ. Trimming left V 0 bases short and J 5 bases short, with 8 bases between. This CDR3 is built from 13 residues. The chain's CDR3 is CASSLAGFETQYF. CDR3 coding DNA: TGCGCCAGCAGCTTGGCCGGGTTTGAGACCCAGTACTTC.

The chain carries TRBV7-9 and TRBJ1-2; TRBD1 might be the D (5 bases). V lost 5 bases, J lost 0 bases, and 13 bases lay in between. Germline-derived CDR1 and CDR2 are SEHNR and FQNEAQ (reference sequence). This CDR3 has 15 amino acids. The CDR3 bases are TGTGCCAGCAGCCTACCTGGGGCGCCTAACTATGGCTACACCTTC. Translating gives CASSLPGAPNYGYTF. The full variable domain, its missing parts supplied by reference TRBV7-9 and TRBJ1-2, is DTGVSQNPRHKITKRGQNVTFRCDPISEHNRLYWYRQTLGQGPEFLTYFQNEAQLEKSRLLSDRFSAERPKGSFSTLEIQRTEQGDSAMYLCASSLPGAPNYGYTFGSGTRLTVV.

V gene TRBV5-4 combines with J gene TRBJ2-3; TRBD2 might be the D (6 bases). CDR1 is SGHNT and CDR2 is YYREEE in the germline V gene (reference sequence). The CDR3 has 13 residues. The V and J ends lost 4 bases and 3 bases respectively, with 9 bases between them. CDR3 in amino acids: CASSREFTDTQYF. The DNA for the CDR3 is TGTGCCAGCAGCCGGGAGTTTACAGATACGCAGTATTTT.

The rearrangement joins TRBV6-6 to TRBJ2-3, with D perhaps matching TRBD1 or TRBD2 (5 bases each). Per the germline V gene, CDR1 is MNHNY and CDR2 is SVGAGI (reference sequence). V gave up 6 bases and J gave up 0 bases, with 13 bases separating them. The CDR3 has 15 amino acids. DNA of the CDR3: TGTGCCAGCAGAAAAACAGGAGGTAGCACAGATACGCAGTATTTT. Its protein is CASRKTGGSTDTQYF.

This chain uses TRBV29-1 with TRBJ2-7; a possible D gene is TRBD2 (7 bases). The CDR3 contains 13 residues. Trimming removed 6 bases at V and 6 bases at J, with 18 bases between. From germline, CDR1 is SQVTM and CDR2 ANQGSEA. This chain's CDR3 is CSVPVGGAIEQYF. For the CDR3, the DNA is TGCAGCGTCCCGGTAGGGGGGGCGATCGAGCAGTACTTC.

The CDR3 loop reads CASKRDSEAFF. The CDR3 nucleotides are TGTGCCAGTAAAAGGGACTCTGAAGCTTTCTTT. V and J are TRBV19 and TRBJ1-1, with D possibly matching TRBD1 (5 bases). The CDR3 length is 11 residues. Trimming shortened V by 7 bases and J by 6 bases, and 9 bases separated the two germline ends. CDR1 and CDR2 from the germline V gene are LNHDA and SQIVND (reference sequence).